The T cell receptor (beta chain) described here comes from a study of PD-1 blockade in classical Hodgkin lymphoma. Study context: With a 2-week interval, patients received intravenous nivolumab at 3 mg/kg. Study-level points and caveats: Possibly reflecting disease activity or prior therapy, repertoire differences have causes that remain undefined. Some patients began nivolumab under 1 year after ASCT. These patients were excluded from later analyses.

Some clones are missing from TCRdb's copy, which holds only in-frame ones; the method was immunoSEQ multiplex PCR. The table includes roughly 41,000 clones, roughly 80% detected once. All patients relapsed after autologous stem cell transplantation, and brentuximab vedotin exposure varied. CDR3 length: 14 residues. After removal of 7 bases from V and 4 bases from J, the junction contained 7 bases not matched to a gene. Germline V lookup: CDR1 MDHEN, CDR2 SYDVKM. Points on this clone: Its antigen is currently unknown.

This clonotype was obtained from a human donor with classical Hodgkin lymphoma. This chain links TRBV28 with TRBJ2-7; 10 bases agree with TRBD2. The sample was peripheral blood mononuclear cells (PBMCs), taken at baseline. The CDR3 spells CASIPSGSGYEQYF. The CDR3 DNA reads as TGTGCCAGCATCCCTAGCGGGAGTGGGTACGAGCAGTACTTC.